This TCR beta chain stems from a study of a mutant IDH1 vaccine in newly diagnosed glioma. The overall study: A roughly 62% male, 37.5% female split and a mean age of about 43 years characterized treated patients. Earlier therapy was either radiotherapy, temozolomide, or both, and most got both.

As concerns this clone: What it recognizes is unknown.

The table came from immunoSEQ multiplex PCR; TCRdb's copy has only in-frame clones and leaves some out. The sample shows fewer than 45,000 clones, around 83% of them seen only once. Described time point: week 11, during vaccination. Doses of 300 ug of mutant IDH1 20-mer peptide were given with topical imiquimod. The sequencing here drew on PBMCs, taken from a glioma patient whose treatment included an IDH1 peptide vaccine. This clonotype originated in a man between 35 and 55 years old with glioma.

For the CDR3, the DNA is TGTGCCAGCTCACCGGTTGGGAGCTCCTACGAGCAGTACTTC. Its protein is CASSPVGSSYEQYF. This rearrangement joins TRBV18 to TRBJ2-7; TRBD2 is a possible D gene (5 bases). Germline loops: CDR1 KGHSH, CDR2 LQKENI. This CDR3 is built from 14 residues. V was cut by 3 bases and J by 0 bases, with 9 bases left in between.